Sequencing of this T cell receptor (beta chain) was carried out in a study of cytomegalovirus exposure and HLA in healthy donors. This PCR relied on a set of 60 Vbeta primers and 13 Jbeta primers. TCRdb's table, derived via immunoSEQ multiplex PCR, lists solely in-frame clones and lacks some. The sample shows roughly 150,000 clones, more than 75% of them seen only once. This clone was counted only a few times. Antigen: not known. From germline, CDR1 is KGHSH and CDR2 LQKENI. The CDR3 covers 14 residues. Trimming removed 3 bases from V and 6 bases from J; junction bases left unmatched: 5. Broader study findings: Whilst most TCR sequences proved rare, a subset of public TCRs occurred across many donors. Presence/absence analysis assumed near-uniform sequencing depth across donors. Some V segments, including TRBV6-2 and TRBV6-3, were excluded as indistinguishable. About 90% or about 30% of the time was how often most TCR beta V segments were productive, according to an earlier analysis.

The receptor comes from a woman aged 40 to 50 in good health and CMV-seropositive. The chain recombines TRBV18 with TRBJ2-3; 8 bases agree with TRBD1. The sample taken for sequencing was PBMCs. CDR3 nucleotide sequence: TGTGCCAGCTCACCTGACAGGGGAAGGGATACGCAGTATTTT. It translates to CASSPDRGRDTQYF.